This T cell receptor beta chain was profiled in a study of shared clonotypes between healthy human individuals. Study context: Those who served as donors were two women and a few men between the ages of 18 and 49. Whole-study findings and limits: Clonotype sharing among donors likely depends on sequencing depth. Large sequencing depth failed to make sorted-subset sequencing complete, rarefaction showed.

Concerning this clone itself: Its antigen remains unknown.

V trimming: 5 bases; J trimming: 6 bases; junction bases outside the gene matches: 3. The CDR3 runs to 13 residues. Germline assignment: CDR1 KGHSH and CDR2 LQKENI. Here immunoSEQ multiplex PCR was the method, and the copy in TCRdb shows in-frame clones only, minus some. The table lists 2 million to 2.5 million clones, approximately 96% of them singletons. This TCR derives from a man younger than 35 in good health. The rearrangement links TRBV18 to TRBJ1-5, with TRBD1 matching over 8 bases. Sequenced material: naive CD4+ T cells sorted from blood. The sample's subset: CD45RA+ positively selected. CDR3 sequence reads: CASSTDRGQPQHF. DNA for the CDR3: TGTGCCAGCTCAACTGACAGGGGTCAGCCCCAGCATTTT.